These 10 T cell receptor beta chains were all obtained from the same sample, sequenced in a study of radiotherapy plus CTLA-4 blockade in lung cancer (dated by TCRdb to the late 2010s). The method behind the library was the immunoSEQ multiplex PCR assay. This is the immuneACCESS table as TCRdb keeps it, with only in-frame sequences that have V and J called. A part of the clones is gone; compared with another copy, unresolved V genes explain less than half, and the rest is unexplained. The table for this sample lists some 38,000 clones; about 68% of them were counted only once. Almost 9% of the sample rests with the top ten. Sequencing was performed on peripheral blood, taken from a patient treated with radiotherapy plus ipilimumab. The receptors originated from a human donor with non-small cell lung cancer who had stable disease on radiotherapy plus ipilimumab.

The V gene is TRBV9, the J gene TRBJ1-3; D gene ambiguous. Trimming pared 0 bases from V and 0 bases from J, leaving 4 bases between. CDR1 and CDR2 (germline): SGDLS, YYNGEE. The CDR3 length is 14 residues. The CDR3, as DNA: TGTGCCAGCAGCGTAGAAGGCTCTGGAAACACCATATATTTT. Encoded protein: CASSVEGSGNTIYF.

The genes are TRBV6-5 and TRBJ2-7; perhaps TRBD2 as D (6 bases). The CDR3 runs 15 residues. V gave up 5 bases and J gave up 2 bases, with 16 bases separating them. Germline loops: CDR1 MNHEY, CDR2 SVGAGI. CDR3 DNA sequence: TGTGCCAGCAGTAACCCATTAGCGGCCGCCTACGAGCAGTACGTC. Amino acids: CASSNPLAAAYEQYV.

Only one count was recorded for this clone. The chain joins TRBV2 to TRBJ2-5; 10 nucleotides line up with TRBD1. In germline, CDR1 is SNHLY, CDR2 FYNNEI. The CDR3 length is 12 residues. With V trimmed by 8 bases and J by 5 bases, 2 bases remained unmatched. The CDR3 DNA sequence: TGTGCCAGCGACAGGGGGCGGGAGACCCAGTACTTC. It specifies CASDRGRETQYF.

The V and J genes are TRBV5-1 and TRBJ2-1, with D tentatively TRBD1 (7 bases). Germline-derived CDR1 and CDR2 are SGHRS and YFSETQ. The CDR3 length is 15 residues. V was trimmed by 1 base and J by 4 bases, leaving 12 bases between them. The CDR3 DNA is TGCGCCAGCAGCTTGAGGTCAGGGGGGTACAATGAGCAGTTCTTC. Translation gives CASSLRSGGYNEQFF.

The CDR3 nucleotides read TGTGCCATCAGTGACTCAGACAGGGGGTACCAGCCCCAGCATTTT. It specifies CAISDSDRGYQPQHF. The rearrangement uses TRBV10-3 and TRBJ1-5, with 9 bases matching TRBD1. Germline V gene sequence: CDR1 ENHRY, CDR2 SYGVKD. The junction had 7 bases not matched to a gene; V was cut back by 3 bases and J by 7 bases. This CDR3 contains 15 residues.

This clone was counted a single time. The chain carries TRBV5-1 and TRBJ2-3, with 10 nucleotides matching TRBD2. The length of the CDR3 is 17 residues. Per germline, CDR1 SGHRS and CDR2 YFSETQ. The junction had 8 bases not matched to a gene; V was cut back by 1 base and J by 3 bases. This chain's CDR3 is CASSLRASGGNTDTQYF. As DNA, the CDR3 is TGCGCCAGCAGCTTGAGGGCTAGCGGGGGAAATACAGATACGCAGTATTTT.

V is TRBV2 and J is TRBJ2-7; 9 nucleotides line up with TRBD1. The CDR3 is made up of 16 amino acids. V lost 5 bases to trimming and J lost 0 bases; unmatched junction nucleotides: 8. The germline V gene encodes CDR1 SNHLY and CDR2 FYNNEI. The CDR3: CASSPQGALSSYEQYF. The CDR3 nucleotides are TGTGCCAGCAGTCCACAGGGGGCATTGAGCTCCTACGAGCAGTACTTC.

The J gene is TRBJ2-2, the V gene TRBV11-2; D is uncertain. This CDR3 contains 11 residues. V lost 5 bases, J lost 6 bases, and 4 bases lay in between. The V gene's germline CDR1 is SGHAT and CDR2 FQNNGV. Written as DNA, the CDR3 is TGTGCCAGCAGCGAGGCCGGGGAGCTGTTTTTT. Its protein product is CASSEAGELFF.

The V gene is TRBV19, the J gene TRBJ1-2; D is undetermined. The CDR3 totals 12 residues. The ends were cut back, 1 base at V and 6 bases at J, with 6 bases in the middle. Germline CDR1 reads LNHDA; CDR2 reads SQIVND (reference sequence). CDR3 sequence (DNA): TGTGCCAGTAGTATAGCTGGGAATGGCTACACCTTC. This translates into CASSIAGNGYTF.

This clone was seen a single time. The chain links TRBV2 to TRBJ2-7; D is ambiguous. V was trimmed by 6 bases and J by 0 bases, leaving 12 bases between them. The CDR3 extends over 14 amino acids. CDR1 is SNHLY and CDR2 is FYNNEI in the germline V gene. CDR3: CASSSGPPSYEQYF. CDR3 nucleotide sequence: TGTGCCAGCAGCTCCGGGCCCCCCTCCTACGAGCAGTACTTC. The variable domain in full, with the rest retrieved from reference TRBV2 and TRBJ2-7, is EPEVTQTPSHQVTQMGQEVILRCVPISNHLYFYWYRQILGQKVEFLVSFYNNEISEKSEIFDDQFSVERPDGSNFTLKIRSTKLEDSAMYFCASSSGPPSYEQYFGPGTRLTVT.